These 14 T cell receptor beta chains came from one sample sequenced in a study of cytomegalovirus exposure and HLA in healthy donors. 60 Vbeta and 13 Jbeta primers were used in PCR. Only in-frame clones appear in the TCRdb table, and some are missing; sequencing was by immunoSEQ multiplex PCR. The sample has some 130,000 clones; approximately 84% are singletons. Sample: PBMCs. The receptors were sampled from a boy between 2 and 10 years old in good health and CMV-seronegative.

This clone was seen only a few times. V is TRBV4-1 and J is TRBJ2-1; D remains unclear. This CDR3 spans 12 amino acids. Germline lookup yields CDR1 MGHRA and CDR2 YSYEKL. With 4 bases removed from V and 6 bases from J, the gap between germline ends came to 7 bases. DNA for the CDR3: TGCGCCAGCAGCCTCGCAGGCAATGAGCAGTTCTTC. This sequence encodes CASSLAGNEQFF.

The J gene is TRBJ1-5, the V gene TRBV19; TRBD1 might be the D (5 bases). Trimming removed 1 base at V and 3 bases at J, with 10 bases between. Germline V gene sequence: CDR1 LNHDA, CDR2 SQIVND (reference sequence). The CDR3 is made up of 15 amino acids. The CDR3 reads CASSIVGRDNQPQHF. DNA for the CDR3: TGTGCCAGTAGTATAGTCGGCAGGGACAATCAGCCCCAGCATTTT.

This clone occurred a few times. This sequence joins TRBV5-1 and TRBJ2-1, with D perhaps TRBD2 (5 bases). V was shortened by 2 bases and J by 5 bases, with 11 bases between the two germline ends. The CDR3 sequence is 14 residues long. Per the germline V gene, CDR1 is SGHRS and CDR2 is YFSETQ. DNA for the CDR3: TGCGCCAGCAGCTTTGAGGGCTGGGACAATGAGCAGTTCTTC. It encodes CASSFEGWDNEQFF.

DNA of the CDR3: TGTGCCAGCAGCGTAGTAGGGGGCCCGGTGGTGTTTTTT. Encoded protein: CASSVVGGPVVFF. The chain has TRBV4-2 and TRBJ1-4; 7 bases agree with TRBD1. The CDR3 runs to 13 residues. V lost 5 bases and J lost 15; bases outside the gene matches: 12. Germline lookup yields CDR1 LGHNA and CDR2 YNFKEQ.

Note on this clone: The sample has other DNA sequences that encode this CDR3 too. The gene calls are TRBV6-4 and TRBJ1-3; a possible D gene is TRBD1 (5 bases). V lost 3 bases, J lost 1 base, and 19 bases lay in between. The CDR3 extends over 18 amino acids. Germline V gene data show CDR1 as MRHNA and CDR2 as SNTAGT. This chain's CDR3 is CASSEGASKGRSGNTIYF. CDR3 DNA: TGTGCCAGCAGTGAAGGGGCATCCAAGGGTAGATCTGGAAACACCATATATTTT.

V usage is TRBV15 and J usage is TRBJ2-3, with TRBD2 as a possible D gene (6 bases). The CDR3 is made up of 14 amino acids. Trimming removed 8 bases from V and 4 bases from J, with 16 bases in between. Germline values: CDR1 LNHNV, CDR2 YYDKDF (reference sequence). As DNA, the CDR3 is TGTGCCACCGGAAGACGGAGGGGACCAGATACGCAGTATTTT. This codes for CATGRRRGPDTQYF. The whole variable domain, remainder taken from reference TRBV15 and TRBJ2-3, is DAMVIQNPRYQVTQFGKPVTLSCSQTLNHNVMYWYQQKSSQAPKLLFHYYDKDFNNEADTPDNFQSRRPNTSFCFLDIRSPGLGDTAMYLCATGRRRGPDTQYFGPGTRLTVL.

The J gene is TRBJ1-2, the V gene TRBV30, with 8 bases that match TRBD1. CDR3 length equals 13 residues. The germline V gene encodes CDR1 GTSNPN and CDR2 SVGIG (reference sequence). J lost 4 bases, V lost 3 bases, and 4 bases had no gene match. The CDR3 region has the DNA TGTGCCTGGAGCCCTGGACAGGGCTATGGCTACACCTTC. Its translation is CAWSPGQGYGYTF.

This clone has a handful of counts. The chain has TRBV10-3 and TRBJ1-3; maybe TRBD1 (6 bases). Deletions cut 6 bases from V and 2 bases from J, with 14 bases between. There are 15 residues in the CDR3. Germline V lookup: CDR1 ENHRY, CDR2 SYGVKD. The chain's CDR3 is CAIRVGAGAGNTIYF. The CDR3 bases are TGTGCCATCAGGGTGGGTGCAGGGGCTGGAAACACCATATATTTT.

The chain employs TRBV10-3 and TRBJ2-3; TRBD1 is a possible D gene (7 bases). The ends were cut back, 0 bases at V and 5 bases at J, with 15 bases in the middle. The length of the CDR3 is 16 residues. CDR1 and CDR2 from the germline V gene are ENHRY and SYGVKD. The CDR3 DNA reads TGTGCCATCAGTGAGTCTCAGGGGGGAGTGGGAGATACGCAGTATTTT. Its protein product is CAISESQGGVGDTQYF.

The chain links TRBV19 to TRBJ2-7; possible D gene TRBD1, 5 bases. Germline-derived CDR1 and CDR2 are LNHDA and SQIVND (reference sequence). Trimming stripped 5 bases from V and 2 bases from J, with 13 bases between. The CDR3 is 14 amino acids. CDR3 loop: CASSWQLGPYEQYF. DNA for the CDR3: TGTGCCAGTAGTTGGCAGCTGGGGCCCTACGAGCAGTACTTC.

The chain employs TRBV9 and TRBJ2-7, with D perhaps matching TRBD2 (6 bases). The CDR3 totals 16 residues. Deletions cut 4 bases from V and 0 bases from J, with 17 bases between. The germline CDR1 and CDR2 sequences are SGDLS and YYNGEE. CDR3: CASSPRGLASSYEQYF. The CDR3 bases are TGTGCCAGCAGCCCCCGGGGGTTAGCGAGCTCCTACGAGCAGTACTTC.

The chain combines TRBV4-1 with TRBJ2-3; TRBD2 agrees at 15 bases. Trimming removed 3 bases from V and 1 base from J; junction bases left unmatched: 8. The germline CDR1 and CDR2 sequences are MGHRA and YSYEKL. This CDR3 contains 19 residues. CDR3 residues: CASSHLGLAGGSGTDTQYF. DNA for the CDR3: TGCGCCAGCAGCCACCTTGGACTAGCGGGAGGGAGTGGCACAGATACGCAGTATTTT.

The rearrangement uses TRBV11-3 and TRBJ1-5, with D hard to call. The V gene lost 2 bases and the J gene lost 8 bases, with 13 bases spanning the gap. The germline gives CDR1 SGHNT, CDR2 YENEEA. This CDR3 is built from 14 residues. Written as DNA, the CDR3 is TGTGCCAGCAGCTTATACCCGGTCCGGGAGCCCCAGCATTTT. It codes for CASSLYPVREPQHF.

The V call is TRBV10-1, the J call TRBJ2-7; perhaps TRBD2 as D (6 bases). The ends were cut back, 6 bases at V and 4 bases at J, with 10 bases in the middle. Germline CDR1 reads WNHNN; CDR2 reads SYGVQD (reference sequence). This CDR3 has 12 amino acids. As DNA, the CDR3 is TGCGCCAGCAGAAACGGGGGATACGAGCAGTACGTC. It encodes CASRNGGYEQYV.